These T cell receptor beta chains were read from a single sample in a study of blood T cell repertoires in COVID-19. Method: immunoSEQ multiplex PCR; TCRdb's copy keeps in-frame clones and lacks some. The table records tens of thousands of clones, about 87% of them present only once. The material sequenced was peripheral blood. Receptor source: an elderly man with active or convalescent COVID-19. CDR3s include the opening cysteine and the closing phenylalanine or tryptophan. The order of the fields is J gene, clone size, V gene, D gene, CDR3 DNA, CDR3 protein. D genes are given only for firm matches. A clone size is listed for some rows: how often the clone was seen (once, few, many), or a class if it is expanded.

TRBJ1-4,.,TRBV7-9,.,TGTGCCAGCAGCCCACATATTCCTGCAACTAATGAAAAACTGTTTTTT,CASSPHIPATNEKLFF
TRBJ1-2,.,TRBV7-2,TRBD1,TGTGCCAGCAGCCAAGGACAGGCCTATGGCTACACCTTC,CASSQGQAYGYTF
TRBJ2-2,once,TRBV28,.,TGTGCCAGCACCATTCCGAACACCGGGGAGCTGTTTTTT,CASTIPNTGELFF
TRBJ1-5,.,TRBV28,.,TGTGCCAGCAGGATGACAGCCCAGAGGCCCCAGCATTTT,CASRMTAQRPQHF
TRBJ1-5,once,TRBV12-2,.,TGTGCAAGTCGCTTCAAACGACAGGGGCATCAGCCCCAGCATTTT,CASRFKRQGHQPQHF
TRBJ1-3,.,TRBV29-1,.,TGCAGCGCTGAGGTCCAGGGAGGTGGAAACACCATATATTTT,CSAEVQGGGNTIYF
TRBJ1-5,.,TRBV18,.,TGTGCCAGCTCACCAGCGACAGGACGCAATCAGCCCCAGCATTTT,CASSPATGRNQPQHF
TRBJ2-1,.,TRBV6-4,TRBD2,TGTGCCAGCAGCCCGGAACTAGCGGGAGGTGAGCAGTTCTTC,CASSPELAGGEQFF
TRBJ1-6,.,TRBV13,.,TGTGCCAGCAGCTTACGGGGAGGGAAGAATTCACCCCTCCACTTT,CASSLRGGKNSPLHF
TRBJ2-3,.,TRBV5-4,.,TGTGCCAGCAGCTTGGATAGCGGTACTAGCACAGATACGCAGTATTTT,CASSLDSGTSTDTQYF
TRBJ1-4,.,TRBV6-5,TRBD1,TGTGCCAGCAGCCTTGGGACAGGGAATGAAAAACTGTTTTTT,CASSLGTGNEKLFF
TRBJ2-1,.,TRBV6-5,TRBD2,TGTGCCAGCAGTTCCGGGAGGGGGGGCGATCAGTTCTTC,CASSSGRGGDQFF
TRBJ2-2,.,TRBV7-2,TRBD2,TGTGCCAGCAGCCCTTCTCGCGGGAGGAACACCGGGGAGCTGTTTTTT,CASSPSRGRNTGELFF
TRBJ1-1,.,TRBV11-2,.,TGTGCCAGCAGCTTCAGTCAGGGGAACACTGAAGCTTTCTTT,CASSFSQGNTEAFF
TRBJ2-1,few,TRBV10-2,TRBD2,TGCGCCAGCAGTGCGACTAGCGGGAGGAATGAGCAGTTCTTC,CASSATSGRNEQFF
TRBJ1-5,.,TRBV16,.,TGTGCCAGCAGCCAATCGAACCTACAGAATCAGCCCCAGCATTTT,CASSQSNLQNQPQHF
TRBJ1-5,.,TRBV27,TRBD1,TGTGCCAGCAGCCGGACAGGACGTCAGCCCCAGCATTTT,CASSRTGRQPQHF
TRBJ1-1,.,TRBV5-6,.,TGTGCCAGCAGCTTCATGGCTGCGAACACTGAAGCTTTCTTT,CASSFMAANTEAFF
TRBJ1-3,.,TRBV9,TRBD1,TGTGCCAGCAGCGTAGCAGAGGGACAGGGGTTATCTGGAAACACCATATATTTT,CASSVAEGQGLSGNTIYF
TRBJ2-6,.,TRBV19,TRBD1,TGTGCCAGTAGCGCAGACAGGGTTATCCCTGGGGCCAACGTCCTGACTTTC,CASSADRVIPGANVLTF
TRBJ1-2,few,TRBV19,.,TGTGCCAGTGGACCGGGACAAGAAGGATTCTATGGCTACACCTTC,CASGPGQEGFYGYTF
TRBJ1-4,.,TRBV7-9,.,TGTGCCAGCAGCCCTGGTTGGACAACCGAGCCTAATGAAAAACTGTTTTTT,CASSPGWTTEPNEKLFF
TRBJ1-1,.,TRBV10-3,TRBD1,TGTGCCATCAGCGGTTCACAGGGGTACACTGAAGCTTTCTTT,CAISGSQGYTEAFF
TRBJ1-3,.,TRBV7-3,.,TGTGCCAGCAGCCCTTCGGTATCCGGAAACACCATATATTTT,CASSPSVSGNTIYF
TRBJ1-1,.,TRBV21-1,.,TGTGCCAGCAGCAAAGAGGTATGGGGCAATCTATTGAACACTGAAGCTTTCTTT,CASSKEVWGNLLNTEAFF
TRBJ2-3,.,TRBV3-1/TRBV3-2,TRBD2,TGTGCCAGCAGCCCGAGACTAGCGGGAGATGGCTCAGATACGCAGTATTTT,CASSPRLAGDGSDTQYF
TRBJ2-5,once,TRBV18,TRBD1,TGTGCCAGCTCACCATCGGGACAGGGGGCCGGAGAGACCCAGTACTTC,CASSPSGQGAGETQYF
TRBJ2-5,once,TRBV9,.,TGTGCCAGCAGCCCGGGGGTACGGGACGAACAAGAGACCCAGTACTTC,CASSPGVRDEQETQYF
TRBJ1-2,.,TRBV5-8,.,TGTGCCAGCAGGGAAGGGGTGTACGGCTACACCTTC,CASREGVYGYTF